Sequencing of this T cell receptor beta chain was carried out in a study of chemoradiotherapy in HPV16-positive cancers. Study-level background: A couple of HPV16-positive patients' cells yielded candidate HPV-specific clones and common motifs. General observations from the study: Better recurrence-free survival went with HPV-responsive T-cell expansion in HPV16-positive patients.

Profiling relied on immunoSEQ multiplex PCR, and the TCRdb table lists in-frame clones only, not all of them. The profile shows about 14,000 clones, approximately 91% of them singletons. Notes on this clone: Its specificity is unknown.

Germline loops: CDR1 WNHNN, CDR2 SYGVQD (reference sequence). The CDR3 totals 15 residues. V lost 8 bases, J lost 6 bases, and 15 bases stayed unmatched. The sequence came from a human donor with HPV-associated anogenital cancer. The V and J genes are TRBV10-1 and TRBJ1-2, with 7 bases lining up with TRBD1. The sequencing here drew on blood, taken from a patient who underwent chemoradiotherapy. CDR3 in DNA: TGCGCCAGCCCGTTCCCTAGACAGGGCAGGAATGGCTACACCTTC. Protein: CASPFPRQGRNGYTF.